This passage covers 20 T cell receptor beta chains from one sample sequenced in a study of spatial heterogeneity in lung cancer. Time point indicated: sample taken at primary tumor resection. TCRdb analysed the 5' RACE reads with MiXCR anew, one entry per CDR3 protein. This table has roughly 79,000 distinct CDR3 sequences, about 7.8% appearing once. The sequencing used PBMCs, collected at surgery. All receptors come from a male donor with early-stage non-small cell lung cancer.

CDR3 DNA sequence: TGCGCCAGCAGCTTGGGCCCCCACGGGGGTGGTGAAAAACTGTTTTTT. This codes for CASSLGPHGGGEKLFF. V is TRBV5-1 and J is TRBJ1-4, with D maybe TRBD1 (5 bases). This CDR3 is 16 amino acids long. Trimming took off 0 bases at V and 7 bases at J, with 16 bases between the two ends. Germline V gives CDR1 SGHRS, CDR2 YFSETQ.

This clonotype was seen ten or more times. This rearrangement joins TRBV12-3 or TRBV12-4 to TRBJ1-5, with D unresolved. Deletions cut 0 bases from V and 5 bases from J, with 8 bases between. CDR3 size: 14 residues. For the CDR3, the DNA is TGTGCCAGCAGTTTAGCCGTAGGGTATCAGCCCCAGCATTTT. This translates into CASSLAVGYQPQHF.

In this sample, this clonotype turned up many times. This sequence joins TRBV12-3 or TRBV12-4 and TRBJ1-1; 9 nucleotides line up with TRBD1. The V and J ends lost 6 bases and 7 bases, in that order; junction bases with no gene match: 6. The CDR3 has 13 residues. This CDR3 reads CASSPGQGYEAFF. CDR3 DNA sequence: TGTGCCAGCAGCCCGGGACAGGGTTATGAAGCTTTCTTT.

Ten or more counts support this clonotype. V and J are TRBV10-3 and TRBJ1-1, with D maybe TRBD1 (6 bases). The CDR3 length is 16 residues. Germline V gives CDR1 ENHRY, CDR2 SYGVKD. Trimming left V 3 bases short and J 3 bases short, with 17 bases between. DNA of the CDR3: TGTGCCATCAGTGACAGGGGCCGTGGAGTAGACACTGAAGCTTTCTTT. Translated: CAISDRGRGVDTEAFF.

The rearrangement links TRBV3-1 to TRBJ2-1; D is uncertain. Trimming stripped 1 base from V and 9 bases from J, with 10 bases between. This CDR3 region has 13 residues. The V gene's germline CDR1 is LGHDT and CDR2 YNNKEL (reference sequence). CDR3 region: CASSQAPLGEQFF. For the CDR3, the DNA is TGTGCCAGCAGCCAAGCCCCCCTCGGTGAGCAGTTCTTC.

This clonotype was seen at least ten times. J is TRBJ2-7 and V is TRBV27, with D possibly matching TRBD2 (6 bases). In germline, CDR1 is MNHEY, CDR2 SMNVEV (reference sequence). The CDR3 covers 12 residues. Trimming shortened V by 5 bases and J by 1 base, and 6 bases separated the two germline ends. This CDR3 is CASSSGSYEQYF. CDR3 coding DNA: TGTGCCAGCAGTAGCGGGTCCTACGAGCAGTACTTC.

In its sample, this clonotype was seen a few times. This chain links TRBV30 with TRBJ2-3; no firm D call. This CDR3 has 15 amino acids. V lost 3 bases and J lost 0, with 13 bases in between. Germline assignment: CDR1 GTSNPN and CDR2 SVGIG (reference sequence). The CDR3 region is CAWSPGPRSTDTQYF. The CDR3 region has the DNA TGTGCCTGGAGCCCGGGTCCGAGAAGCACAGATACGCAGTATTTT.

This clonotype was recorded many times. The genes are TRBV20-1 and TRBJ2-1; D remains ambiguous. Germline V gene lookup returns CDR1 DFQATT and CDR2 SNEGSKA (reference sequence). Trimming took 6 bases from V and 6 from J, leaving 12 bases between them. The CDR3 sequence is 12 residues long. The CDR3 coding sequence is TGCAGTGCCTTACTCCTACCCAATGAGCAGTTCTTC. The encoded protein is CSALLLPNEQFF.

This clonotype was found many times. The CDR3 bases are TGCAGTGCCACTATAGCGGGGGACCCAGGGTCCCAGTACTTC. Its protein is CSATIAGDPGSQYF. The chain couples TRBV20-1 to TRBJ2-5; TRBD2 agrees at 9 bases. Germline assignment: CDR1 DFQATT and CDR2 SNEGSKA (reference sequence). The CDR3 spans 14 residues. The V segment lost 6 bases and the J segment 9 bases; nucleotides outside the gene matches: 14.

This chain connects TRBV10-3 to TRBJ2-7; unclear D gene. This CDR3 is built from 15 residues. Trimming cost V 2 bases and J 3 bases, with 14 bases left between them. Germline V lookup: CDR1 ENHRY, CDR2 SYGVKD. The CDR3 region has the DNA TGTGCCATCAGTGAGCCCGGCCAGCCAAACTACGAGCAGTACTTC. This encodes CAISEPGQPNYEQYF.

In its sample, this clonotype was seen a few times. The chain links TRBV6-2 or TRBV6-3 to TRBJ2-1; D is ambiguous. Trimming shortened V by 6 bases and J by 6 bases, and 15 bases separated the two germline ends. Germline CDR1 reads MNHEY; CDR2 reads SVGEGT. The CDR3 covers 14 residues. The CDR3, as DNA: TGTGCCAGCAGCTCCCGGGCCCGCCTCAATGAGCAGTTCTTC. Encoded protein: CASSSRARLNEQFF.

The chain couples TRBV4-3 to TRBJ2-1; 7 bases line up with TRBD1. V was clipped by 0 bases and J by 4 bases; unmatched bases: 3. The CDR3 length is 15 residues. Germline V lookup: CDR1 LGHNA, CDR2 YSLEER. The CDR3 sequence is CASSQDRGYYNEQFF. In DNA, the CDR3 is TGCGCCAGCAGCCAAGACAGGGGGTATTACAATGAGCAGTTCTTC.

This clonotype showed up just a few times. The gene calls are TRBV11-2 and TRBJ2-7; D gene unclear. This CDR3 is 13 amino acids long. CDR1 SGHAT and CDR2 FQNNGV come from the germline V gene. The germline V and J ends were trimmed by 0 bases and 6 bases, with 9 bases remaining between them. CDR3 sequence (DNA): TGTGCCAGCAGCTTAGAGGGGTTCGGCGAGCAGTACTTC. Amino acid sequence: CASSLEGFGEQYF.

This clonotype was counted many times. The V call is TRBV6-5, the J call TRBJ2-2; TRBD1 might be the D (6 bases). Trimming took 2 bases from V and 6 from J, leaving 10 bases between them. CDR3 length equals 14 residues. Germline-derived CDR1 and CDR2 are MNHEY and SVGAGI. This CDR3 is CASSYTQGAGELFF. The DNA of the CDR3 is TGTGCCAGCAGTTACACACAGGGAGCCGGGGAGCTGTTTTTT.

This clonotype showed up many times. The rearrangement joins TRBV2 to TRBJ1-2; no firm D call. CDR1 and CDR2 from the germline V gene are SNHLY and FYNNEI. V lost 3 bases and J lost 5, with 13 bases in between. The CDR3 is made up of 14 amino acids. CDR3 loop: CASSEEGSGYGYTF. CDR3 in DNA: TGTGCCAGCAGTGAGGAAGGGTCTGGGTATGGCTACACCTTC.

This clonotype was seen at least ten times. The chain has TRBV30 and TRBJ2-2, with 9 nucleotides matching TRBD2. CDR3 length: 14 amino acids. CDR1 and CDR2 from the germline V gene are GTSNPN and SVGIG (reference sequence). CDR3 DNA sequence: TGTGCAAGATCGACTAGCGGGAACACCGGGGAGCTGTTTTTT. It encodes CARSTSGNTGELFF.

This clonotype was detected ten times or more. The V gene is TRBV2, the J gene TRBJ2-3, with 8 bases lining up with TRBD2. Unmatched junction bases numbered 5, after V lost 4 bases and J lost 2 bases. Germline lookup yields CDR1 SNHLY and CDR2 FYNNEI. The CDR3 has 15 residues. The chain's CDR3 is CASSVSGAFTDTQYF. CDR3 bases: TGTGCCAGCAGTGTTAGCGGGGCTTTCACAGATACGCAGTATTTT.

This clonotype was recorded at least ten times. The chain is built from TRBV7-2 and TRBJ1-5, with a tentative D call TRBD1 (5 bases). Trimming removed 1 base from V and 4 bases from J, with 11 bases in between. The length of the CDR3 is 15 residues. Germline assignment: CDR1 SGHTA and CDR2 FQGNSA. The CDR3, as DNA: TGTGCCAGCAGCTTAGGGGCCAGGGAGAATCAGCCCCAGCATTTT. Its translation is CASSLGARENQPQHF.

The table lists this clonotype with many counts. The chain combines TRBV9 with TRBJ2-3, with 11 bases that match TRBD2. Per the germline V gene, CDR1 is SGDLS and CDR2 is YYNGEE. V lost 2 bases to trimming and J lost 3 bases; unmatched junction nucleotides: 2. CDR3 size: 15 residues. The CDR3 loop reads CASSVGTSGTDTQYF. The CDR3 DNA sequence: TGTGCCAGCAGCGTGGGGACTAGCGGTACAGATACGCAGTATTTT.

The rearrangement joins TRBV7-3 to TRBJ1-1; D unresolved. V was trimmed by 0 bases and J by 5 bases, leaving 10 bases between them. The length of the CDR3 is 14 residues. Germline V lookup: CDR1 SGHTA, CDR2 FQGTGA. In DNA, the CDR3 is TGTGCCAGCAGCTTAACAGGCGGGCAGACTGAAGCTTTCTTT. It encodes CASSLTGGQTEAFF.